This is a list of T cell receptor beta chains from one sample in a study of molecular identifiers for immune sequencing clone quantification. TCRdb reprocessed the PCR reads via MiXCR and lists one record per CDR3 protein. The sample consists of roughly 97,000 distinct CDR3 sequences, more than 20% of them appearing once. Sequences were obtained from naive CD8+ T cells from blood, with Jurkat cell RNA spiked in. These receptors were obtained from a human donor in good health. Some libraries in this study had Jurkat cell RNA spiked in. Both conserved end residues are part of each CDR3. The D gene is left open where the match is weak. Clone size appears in some rows only: once, few, many, or a class for an expanded clone.

J gene,clone size,V gene,CDR3 length,D gene,CDR3 protein,CDR3 DNA
TRBJ2-1,-,TRBV7-9,16,TRBD2,CASSPRTSGAYNEQFF,TGTGCCAGCAGCCCCAGGACTAGCGGAGCCTACAATGAGCAGTTCTTC
TRBJ1-5,many,TRBV19,15,-,CASSLRPTSNQPQHF,TGTGCCAGTAGCCTGCGACCCACGAGCAATCAGCCCCAGCATTTT
TRBJ1-1,many,TRBV30,12,TRBD1,CAWSPMGQEAFF,TGTGCCTGGAGTCCCATGGGACAGGAAGCTTTCTTT
TRBJ1-1,many,TRBV4-1,16,TRBD1,CASSQEWDRGGTEAFF,TGCGCCAGCAGCCAGGAATGGGACAGGGGGGGCACTGAAGCTTTCTTT
TRBJ1-1,many,TRBV9,15,-,CASSVVSGMNTEAFF,TGTGCCAGCAGCGTAGTTAGTGGAATGAACACTGAAGCTTTCTTT
TRBJ2-7,few,TRBV10-2,12,-,CASSELGGEQYF,TGCGCCAGCAGTGAGTTGGGGGGAGAGCAGTACTTC
TRBJ2-2,many,TRBV3-2,17,-,CASSQEPGHSNTGELFF,TGTGCCAGCAGCCAAGAACCGGGACATTCGAACACCGGGGAGCTGTTTTTT
TRBJ2-3,many,TRBV12-3/TRBV12-4,16,TRBD1,CASSNQIGTDTDTQYF,TGTGCCAGCAGCAACCAAATTGGGACAGACACAGATACGCAGTATTTT
TRBJ2-7,-,TRBV6-5,13,-,CASSYGWAYEQYF,TGTGCCAGCAGTTACGGGTGGGCCTACGAGCAGTACTTC
TRBJ1-1,many,TRBV6-5,15,-,CASSYSTILNTEAFF,TGTGCCAGCAGTTACTCGACGATTCTGAACACTGAAGCTTTCTTT
TRBJ2-2,many,TRBV29-1,11,-,CSVPEAGELFF,TGCAGCGTCCCAGAGGCCGGGGAGCTGTTTTTT
TRBJ2-5,many,TRBV3-1,17,TRBD2,CASSQPTSGRAGETQYF,TGTGCCAGCAGCCAACCCACTAGCGGGAGGGCCGGAGAGACCCAGTACTTC
TRBJ2-3,many,TRBV4-1,17,TRBD2,CASSQDTLAAQTNTQYF,TGCGCCAGCAGCCAAGACACGCTAGCGGCTCAGACTAATACGCAGTATTTT
TRBJ2-2,many,TRBV7-9,17,-,CASRSTSGSLNTGELFF,TGTGCCAGCAGATCCACCTCGGGGTCTTTGAACACCGGGGAGCTGTTTTTT
TRBJ2-2,many,TRBV9,16,TRBD1,CASSVEDRGNTGELFF,TGTGCCAGCAGCGTAGAGGACAGGGGGAACACCGGGGAGCTGTTTTTT
TRBJ2-4,-,TRBV6-5,15,-,CASSPLSEAINIQYF,TGTGCCAGCAGCCCGCTAAGCGAAGCCATTAACATTCAGTACTTC
TRBJ2-1,-,TRBV11-3,15,-,CASRHRDGGYNAQFF,TGTGCCAGCCGCCACCGAGACGGAGGATACAATGCGCAGTTCTTC
TRBJ1-4,many,TRBV7-9,13,-,CASSLQTDEKLFF,TGTGCCAGCAGCTTACAGACGGATGAAAAACTGTTTTTT
TRBJ2-5,-,TRBV6-5,13,-,CASSLRVGETQYF,TGTGCCAGCAGCCTCAGGGTAGGCGAGACCCAGTACTTC
TRBJ1-2,many,TRBV6-5,13,-,CASTNSLGDGYTF,TGTGCCAGCACCAATTCGTTGGGGGATGGCTACACCTTC
TRBJ2-7,many,TRBV7-9,14,TRBD2,CASSPPSGPYEQYF,TGTGCCAGCAGCCCGCCTAGCGGTCCCTACGAGCAGTACTTC
TRBJ2-1,many,TRBV28,15,-,CASTEDSRSYNEQFF,TGTGCCAGCACCGAAGACTCTCGCTCCTACAATGAGCAGTTCTTC
TRBJ1-1,-,TRBV18,16,-,CASSLARGQQSTEAFF,TGTGCCAGCTCACTAGCCCGGGGACAACAGAGCACTGAAGCTTTCTTT
TRBJ2-2,many,TRBV7-7,14,-,CASSTAGDTGELFF,TGTGCCAGCAGCACCGCCGGGGACACCGGGGAGCTGTTTTTT
TRBJ1-5,many,TRBV15,14,-,CATSGPQMNQPQHF,TGTGCCACCAGCGGACCCCAAATGAATCAGCCCCAGCATTTT
TRBJ2-1,many,TRBV7-8,11,-,CASSSGPNFFF,TGTGCCAGCAGCTCCGGTCCCAATTTCTTCTTC
TRBJ2-1,-,TRBV13,13,TRBD2,CASSLVRGREQFF,TGTGCCAGCAGCTTAGTGCGCGGGAGGGAGCAGTTCTTC